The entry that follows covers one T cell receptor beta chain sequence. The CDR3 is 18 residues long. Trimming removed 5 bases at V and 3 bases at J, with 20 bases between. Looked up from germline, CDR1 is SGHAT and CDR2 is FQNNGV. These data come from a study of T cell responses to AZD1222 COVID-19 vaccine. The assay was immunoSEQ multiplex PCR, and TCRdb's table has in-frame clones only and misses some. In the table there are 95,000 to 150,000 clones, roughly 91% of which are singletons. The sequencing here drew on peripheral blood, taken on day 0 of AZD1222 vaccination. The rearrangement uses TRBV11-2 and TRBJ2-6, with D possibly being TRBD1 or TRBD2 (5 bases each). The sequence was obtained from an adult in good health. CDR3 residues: CASSPHPTGRGGANVLTF. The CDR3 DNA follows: TGTGCCAGCAGCCCCCACCCTACAGGCCGGGGTGGGGCCAACGTCCTGACTTTC.